The rows below give T cell receptor beta chains drawn from one sample of a study of shared clonotypes between healthy human individuals. The table came from immunoSEQ multiplex PCR; TCRdb's copy has only in-frame clones and leaves some out. This table holds 1.5 million to 2.5 million clones, about 95% found once. Sequencing used naive CD8+ T cells sorted from blood. These receptors came from a man between 18 and 35 years old in good health. CDR3s include the opening cysteine and the closing phenylalanine or tryptophan. D genes are given only for firm matches. Some rows mark clone size as missing; the rest say once, few, many or name a class of expanded clone.

clone size: -
V gene: TRBV2
J gene: TRBJ2-3
D gene: -
CDR3 protein: CASSELWGASTDTQYF
CDR3 DNA: TGTGCCAGCAGTGAATTATGGGGGGCTAGCACAGATACGCAGTATTTT

clone size: once
V gene: TRBV2
J gene: TRBJ2-1
D gene: -
CDR3 protein: CASDPGGSYNEQFF
CDR3 DNA: TGTGCCAGCGACCCTGGAGGATCCTACAATGAGCAGTTCTTC

clone size: -
V gene: TRBV1
J gene: TRBJ1-1
D gene: -
CDR3 protein: CTSSQSDNRNTEAFF
CDR3 DNA: TGCACCAGCAGCCAGTCTGACAATAGGAACACTGAAGCTTTCTTT

clone size: once
V gene: TRBV9
J gene: TRBJ1-5
D gene: -
CDR3 protein: CASSVAGFNQPQHF
CDR3 DNA: TGTGCCAGCAGCGTAGCAGGCTTCAATCAGCCCCAGCATTTT

clone size: -
V gene: TRBV7-6
J gene: TRBJ2-5
D gene: TRBD2
CDR3 protein: CASSLKGLAGVQETQYF
CDR3 DNA: TGTGCCAGCAGCTTAAAGGGACTAGCGGGAGTCCAAGAGACCCAGTACTTC

clone size: -
V gene: TRBV2
J gene: TRBJ1-1
D gene: -
CDR3 protein: CASTLGDTEAFF
CDR3 DNA: TGTGCCAGCACTCTGGGCGACACTGAAGCTTTCTTT

clone size: -
V gene: TRBV5-6
J gene: TRBJ2-5
D gene: TRBD1
CDR3 protein: CASSLEGQGRETQYF
CDR3 DNA: TGTGCCAGCAGCTTGGAGGGACAGGGTCGGGAGACCCAGTACTTC

clone size: -
V gene: TRBV9
J gene: TRBJ2-1
D gene: TRBD2
CDR3 protein: CASSVGTSGGDEQFF
CDR3 DNA: TGTGCCAGCAGCGTCGGGACTAGCGGGGGCGATGAGCAGTTCTTC

clone size: -
V gene: TRBV9
J gene: TRBJ1-2
D gene: -
CDR3 protein: CASSVPRDGYTF
CDR3 DNA: TGTGCCAGCAGCGTCCCGAGGGATGGCTACACCTTC

clone size: -
V gene: TRBV7-9
J gene: TRBJ2-7
D gene: TRBD2
CDR3 protein: CASSLVAGGSYEQYF
CDR3 DNA: TGTGCCAGCAGCTTGGTAGCGGGAGGGTCCTACGAGCAGTACTTC

clone size: -
V gene: TRBV30
J gene: TRBJ2-6
D gene: -
CDR3 protein: CGSPPSSGANVLTF
CDR3 DNA: TGTGGCTCCCCCCCGAGCTCTGGGGCCAACGTCCTGACTTTC

clone size: -
V gene: TRBV19
J gene: TRBJ1-1
D gene: -
CDR3 protein: CASSIDSTREAFF
CDR3 DNA: TGTGCCAGTAGTATAGACTCCACCCGAGAAGCTTTCTTT

clone size: -
V gene: TRBV11-1
J gene: TRBJ1-2
D gene: -
CDR3 protein: CASSLARGDPYGYTF
CDR3 DNA: TGTGCCAGCAGCTTAGCACGGGGAGATCCCTATGGCTACACCTTC

clone size: -
V gene: TRBV13
J gene: TRBJ2-5
D gene: TRBD1
CDR3 protein: CASSFLQGGSAETQYF
CDR3 DNA: TGTGCCAGCAGCTTCCTACAGGGGGGTAGCGCAGAGACCCAGTACTTC

clone size: -
V gene: TRBV9
J gene: TRBJ2-7
D gene: TRBD2
CDR3 protein: CASSAGTSGAYEQYF
CDR3 DNA: TGTGCCAGCAGCGCAGGGACTAGCGGAGCCTACGAGCAGTACTTC

clone size: -
V gene: TRBV9
J gene: TRBJ2-7
D gene: -
CDR3 protein: CASSPGTFYEQYF
CDR3 DNA: TGTGCCAGCAGCCCTGGGACCTTCTACGAGCAGTACTTC

clone size: -
V gene: TRBV19
J gene: TRBJ2-1
D gene: TRBD2
CDR3 protein: CASSIGLASSYNEQFF
CDR3 DNA: TGTGCCAGTAGTATTGGACTAGCGAGCTCCTACAATGAGCAGTTCTTC

clone size: -
V gene: TRBV28
J gene: TRBJ2-2
D gene: -
CDR3 protein: CASSFPAGELFF
CDR3 DNA: TGTGCCAGCAGTTTTCCCGCCGGGGAGCTGTTTTTT

clone size: few
V gene: TRBV5-4
J gene: TRBJ1-6
D gene: TRBD1
CDR3 protein: CASSLLTGGDSPLHF
CDR3 DNA: TGTGCCAGCAGCTTACTGACAGGGGGCGATTCACCCCTCCACTTT

clone size: -
V gene: TRBV21-1
J gene: TRBJ2-1
D gene: -
CDR3 protein: CASSKARQKLYNEQFF
CDR3 DNA: TGTGCCAGCAGCAAAGCGAGGCAGAAACTCTACAATGAGCAGTTCTTC

clone size: -
V gene: TRBV6-6
J gene: TRBJ2-7
D gene: -
CDR3 protein: CASSQSFGAYEQYF
CDR3 DNA: TGTGCCAGCAGCCAGTCGTTTGGAGCCTACGAGCAGTACTTC

clone size: -
V gene: TRBV29-1
J gene: TRBJ2-7
D gene: TRBD1
CDR3 protein: CSVSYAGGSSEQYF
CDR3 DNA: TGCAGCGTTTCCTATGCAGGGGGCTCAAGCGAGCAGTACTTC

clone size: -
V gene: TRBV4-3
J gene: TRBJ2-2
D gene: -
CDR3 protein: CASSQDSDLTGELFF
CDR3 DNA: TGCGCCAGCAGCCAAGATAGCGACCTCACCGGGGAGCTGTTTTTT

clone size: once
V gene: TRBV6-5
J gene: TRBJ2-7
D gene: -
CDR3 protein: CASTLDKYEQYF
CDR3 DNA: TGTGCCAGCACCCTAGACAAGTACGAGCAGTACTTC

clone size: -
V gene: TRBV7-9
J gene: TRBJ2-7
D gene: TRBD2
CDR3 protein: CASSSGLAGEGEQYF
CDR3 DNA: TGTGCCAGCAGCTCGGGACTAGCGGGAGAGGGAGAGCAGTACTTC